The T cell receptor beta chain under discussion was sequenced for a study of spatial heterogeneity in lung cancer. MiXCR was run by TCRdb on the 5' RACE reads, yielding one entry per CDR3 protein. The data show under 100,000 distinct CDR3 sequences, with roughly 9.5% seen just once and less than 9% held by the top ten. Many counts were recorded for this clonotype. V was trimmed by 0 bases and J by 1 base, leaving 6 bases between them. CDR1 and CDR2 from the germline V gene are LNHNV and YYDKDF (reference sequence). The CDR3 extends over 14 amino acids. The time point is: sample taken at primary tumor resection. Whole RNA, isolated from tumor, nontumor lung or frozen PBMC, was sequenced without prior sorting.

This receptor was taken from a male donor with early-stage non-small cell lung cancer. The V gene is TRBV15, the J gene TRBJ1-1, with D unclear. The specimen comprised PBMCs, sampled at surgery. CDR3 sequence: CATSRDGKNTEAFF. The CDR3 DNA reads TGTGCCACCAGCAGAGATGGGAAGAACACTGAAGCTTTCTTT.